Below, 31 T cell receptor beta chains from the same sample are listed, as sequenced in a study of T cell responses to AZD1222 COVID-19 vaccine. Profiled with immunoSEQ multiplex PCR; TCRdb holds only in-frame clones, not every one. The sample includes 95,000 to 130,000 clones, about 86% of them seen just once. Sample: peripheral blood, taken on day 0 of AZD1222 vaccination. The receptors were sampled from an adult in good health.

Only one count was recorded for this clone. The chain couples TRBV7-8 to TRBJ1-1; D unclear. The CDR3 spans 15 residues. Trimming pared 4 bases from V and 4 bases from J, leaving 16 bases between. CDR1 SGHVS and CDR2 FQNEAQ come from the germline V gene. In DNA form, the CDR3 reads TGTGCCAGCAGCTCACGGACGGGAGTTGGCACTGAAGCTTTCTTT. It yields the protein CASSSRTGVGTEAFF. The variable domain in full, with the rest retrieved from reference TRBV7-8 and TRBJ1-1, is GAGVSQSPRYKVAKRGQDVALRCDPISGHVSLFWYQQALGQGPEFLTYFQNEAQLDKSGLPSDRFFAERPEGSVSTLKIQRTQQEDSAVYLCASSSRTGVGTEAFFGQGTRLTVV.

V usage is TRBV2 and J usage is TRBJ2-7; TRBD1 is a possible D gene (7 bases). Germline CDR1 is SNHLY and CDR2 is FYNNEI. The V end was cut by 3 bases, the J end by 6 bases, with 18 bases between. The CDR3 is 15 residues long. The CDR3 region has the DNA TGTGCCAGCAGTGATCAGGGGGGCAGCCCGTTCGAGCAGTACTTC. This sequence encodes CASSDQGGSPFEQYF. The full variable domain, with the rest looked up from reference TRBV2 and TRBJ2-7, is EPEVTQTPSHQVTQMGQEVILRCVPISNHLYFYWYRQILGQKVEFLVSFYNNEISEKSEIFDDQFSVERPDGSNFTLKIRSTKLEDSAMYFCASSDQGGSPFEQYFGPGTRLTVT.

This chain connects TRBV5-1 to TRBJ2-2, with D perhaps matching TRBD1 or TRBD2 (6 bases each). The V end lost 4 bases, the J end lost 6 bases, and 19 bases lay between the germline ends. The CDR3 length is 16 residues. Germline V gene sequence: CDR1 SGHRS, CDR2 YFSETQ. In DNA, the CDR3 is TGCGCCAGCAGCCCGTCTGACAGGCCGGGGGCCGGGGAGCTGTTTTTT. Translation gives CASSPSDRPGAGELFF.

The chain recombines TRBV7-2 with TRBJ2-3; D possibly corresponds to TRBD1 (5 bases). V dropped 10 bases and J dropped 3 bases, with 17 bases sitting between them. Germline V gene sequence: CDR1 SGHTA, CDR2 FQGNSA. The CDR3 is made up of 14 amino acids. The CDR3 DNA reads as TGTGCCATCCCCCCCATGGGGCGTACAGATACGCAGTATTTT. Protein sequence: CAIPPMGRTDTQYF.

The genes are TRBV6-5 and TRBJ2-5; D is possibly TRBD2 (6 bases). Trimming left V 6 bases short and J 9 bases short, with 23 bases between. CDR3 size: 15 residues. Germline CDR1 MNHEY, CDR2 SVGAGI. The CDR3 sequence is CASRNMEGRARPQYF. DNA of the CDR3: TGTGCCAGCAGGAACATGGAGGGACGGGCGCGGCCCCAGTACTTC.

The J gene is TRBJ2-5, the V gene TRBV27; the D gene could be TRBD1 or TRBD2 (6 bases each). Germline loops: CDR1 MNHEY, CDR2 SMNVEV (reference sequence). CDR3 length equals 18 residues. V was pared by 0 bases and J by 7 bases, with 24 bases between. CDR3 sequence (DNA): TGTGCCAGCAGTTTATCGGGGCGCTTAGGGGGGACAAGGGGGACCCAGTACTTC. Encoded protein: CASSLSGRLGGTRGTQYF.

The gene calls are TRBV12-3 or TRBV12-4 and TRBJ1-1, with a tentative D call TRBD1 (6 bases). The CDR3 is 12 residues long. V lost 2 bases, J lost 10 bases, and 11 bases lay in between. CDR3 region: CASSLTGIGAFF. The CDR3 DNA reads TGTGCCAGCAGTTTAACAGGGATAGGAGCTTTCTTT.

V and J are TRBV19 and TRBJ2-7; 8 nucleotides line up with TRBD1. V dropped 7 bases and J dropped 4; count of bases not matched to a gene: 12. The CDR3 is 15 residues long. CDR1 LNHDA and CDR2 SQIVND come from the germline V gene (reference sequence). The CDR3 loop reads CASTLRAGGWYEQYF. CDR3 DNA: TGTGCCAGTACCCTCCGGGCAGGGGGCTGGTACGAGCAGTACTTC.

The gene calls are TRBV20-1 and TRBJ2-2; D might be TRBD2 (6 bases). Germline V gene lookup returns CDR1 DFQATT and CDR2 SNEGSKA (reference sequence). Trimming removed 6 bases at V and 15 bases at J, with 17 bases between. The CDR3 length is 11 residues. CDR3 region: CSAVEGEGMFF. The CDR3 DNA is TGCAGTGCCGTGGAGGGAGAGGGGATGTTTTTT.

The rearrangement links TRBV21-1 to TRBJ1-2. TRBV21-1 is given as a pseudogene. The CDR3 has 14 amino acids. CDR3 DNA sequence: TGTGCCAGCAGCAGCCTCCGAGGGGGGGATGGCTACACCTTC. This translates into CASSSLRGGDGYTF.

The rearrangement joins TRBV19 to TRBJ2-3; D uncertain. V lost 1 base and J 2 bases, leaving 13 bases between the germline ends. This CDR3 has 16 amino acids. Germline V gene lookup returns CDR1 LNHDA and CDR2 SQIVND (reference sequence). CDR3 sequence: CASSIGAEISTDTQYF. DNA of the CDR3: TGTGCCAGTAGTATAGGGGCAGAGATTTCCACAGATACGCAGTATTTT.

The V gene is TRBV7-2, the J gene TRBJ1-2; possible D gene TRBD1, 5 bases. Trimming stripped 7 bases from V and 3 bases from J, with 21 bases between. Looked up from germline, CDR1 is SGHTA and CDR2 is FQGNSA. The CDR3 is made up of 16 amino acids. The CDR3 nucleotides read TGTGCCAGCATCCCAGGGAGGAGGGGAGGGGACTATGGCTACACCTTC. This sequence encodes CASIPGRRGGDYGYTF.

The chain couples TRBV5-6 to TRBJ2-2; D gene uncertain. Germline lookup yields CDR1 SGHDT and CDR2 YYEEEE. Trimming cost V 2 bases and J 8 bases, with 19 bases left between them. CDR3 length equals 16 residues. CDR3 region: CASSFKPHPTAGELFF. The CDR3 DNA follows: TGTGCCAGCAGCTTTAAGCCGCACCCAACGGCTGGGGAGCTGTTTTTT.

The V call is TRBV7-8, the J call TRBJ1-2; TRBD1 aligns across 7 bases. The CDR3 consists of 18 residues. With V trimmed by 1 base and J by 4 bases, 15 bases remained unmatched. The germline gives CDR1 SGHVS, CDR2 FQNEAQ. CDR3 sequence reads: CASSLVWMKGARGYGYTF. The CDR3 bases are TGTGCCAGCAGCTTAGTATGGATGAAGGGGGCCCGCGGCTATGGCTACACCTTC.

The chain is built from TRBV11-1 and TRBJ2-5; TRBD2 aligns across 10 bases. This CDR3 spans 15 amino acids. Germline loops: CDR1 SGHAT, CDR2 FQDESV (reference sequence). Losses at the gene ends were 6 bases for V and 2 bases for J; bases not matched to a gene: 6. The CDR3 nucleotides read TGTGCCAGCAGACGGACTAGCGGAGCACAAGAGACCCAGTACTTC. Translation: CASRRTSGAQETQYF. The whole variable domain, remainder taken from reference TRBV11-1 and TRBJ2-5, is EAEVAQSPRYKITEKSQAVAFWCDPISGHATLYWYRQILGQGPELLVQFQDESVVDDSQLPKDRFSAERLKGVDSTLKIQPAELGDSAMYLCASRRTSGAQETQYFGPGTRLLVL.

The chain recombines TRBV12-3 or TRBV12-4 with TRBJ2-2; no clear D gene. CDR3 length: 12 amino acids. For the CDR3, the DNA is TGTGCTATTGCAGGCGACACCGGGGAGCTGTTTTTT. This encodes CAIAGDTGELFF.

J is TRBJ2-1 and V is TRBV7-3, with TRBD2 identical over 7 bases. Losses at the gene ends were 2 bases for V and 4 bases for J; bases not matched to a gene: 5. CDR1 SGHTA and CDR2 FQGTGA come from the germline V gene. The CDR3 contains 15 residues. CDR3 in amino acids: CASSLVGGGYNEQFF. In nucleotides, the CDR3 is TGTGCCAGCAGCTTAGTGGGCGGGGGATACAATGAGCAGTTCTTC.

This clone has a single count. The V gene is TRBV19, the J gene TRBJ2-7; D is possibly TRBD1 (5 bases). Trimming took off 6 bases at V and 1 base at J, with 13 bases between the two ends. The CDR3 extends over 14 amino acids. Per the germline V gene, CDR1 is LNHDA and CDR2 is SQIVND (reference sequence). The CDR3 bases are TGTGCCAGTAGCCCCGTTGCAGGGTCCTACGAGCAGTACTTC. Protein product: CASSPVAGSYEQYF.

The CDR3 nucleotides read TGTGCCAGCAGCTTAACCGGGGGGATGGCTTTCTTT. Amino acid sequence: CASSLTGGMAFF. The chain combines TRBV11-3 with TRBJ1-1, with D perhaps matching TRBD1 (5 bases). V lost 2 bases and J 11 bases, leaving 12 bases between the germline ends. Looked up from germline, CDR1 is SGHNT and CDR2 is YENEEA. The CDR3 length is 12 residues.

This clone was counted between two and nine times. The rearrangement uses TRBV12-3 or TRBV12-4 and TRBJ1-1; 7 positions match TRBD1. Trimming removed 1 base from V and 10 bases from J; junction bases left unmatched: 3. This CDR3 spans 12 amino acids. Written as DNA, the CDR3 is TGTGCCAGCAGTTTAGAGGGGGCAGTAGCTTTCTTT. Protein: CASSLEGAVAFF.

The CDR3 DNA reads as TGTGCCAGCAGCATAACGGATCAGCCCCAGCATTTT. It is translated as CASSITDQPQHF. The chain employs TRBV5-6 and TRBJ1-5; D gene uncertain. This CDR3 contains 12 residues. V was pared by 4 bases and J by 5 bases, with 7 bases between. Looked up from germline, CDR1 is SGHDT and CDR2 is YYEEEE.

The chain joins TRBV6-5 to TRBJ1-2; D call uncertain. CDR1 MNHEY and CDR2 SVGAGI come from the germline V gene. Trimming left V 2 bases short and J 6 bases short, with 10 bases between. The CDR3 consists of 13 residues. As DNA, the CDR3 is TGTGCCAGCAGTTACCGGGGATTACATGGCTACACCTTC. Its protein is CASSYRGLHGYTF.

This rearrangement joins TRBV10-3 to TRBJ2-3; 9 bases fit TRBD2. V gave up 8 bases and J gave up 1 base; unmatched junction bases: 10. Germline V CDR1 and CDR2: ENHRY, SYGVKD. The CDR3 contains 16 residues. The CDR3 nucleotides are TGTGCCATCCCCCAATCTAGCGGGGAACGCACAGATACGCAGTATTTT. It translates to CAIPQSSGERTDTQYF.

This chain connects TRBV11-2 to TRBJ1-1, with TRBD1 identical over 7 bases. The CDR3 extends over 17 amino acids. The junction had 11 bases not matched to a gene; V was cut back by 4 bases and J by 0 bases. The germline V gene encodes CDR1 SGHAT and CDR2 FQNNGV. The CDR3 sequence is CASSSNTGVVVNTEAFF. In DNA form, the CDR3 reads TGTGCCAGCAGCTCCAATACAGGGGTCGTGGTGAACACTGAAGCTTTCTTT.

V gene TRBV9 combines with J gene TRBJ2-3; 10 positions match TRBD2. CDR1 SGDLS and CDR2 YYNGEE come from the germline V gene. V was clipped by 0 bases and J by 6 bases; unmatched bases: 4. This CDR3 is built from 15 residues. The CDR3 nucleotides are TGTGCCAGCAGCGTAGGGCTAGCGGGGGACGATACGCAGTATTTT. As protein: CASSVGLAGDDTQYF.

The J gene is TRBJ1-2, the V gene TRBV5-4; a possible D gene is TRBD1 (6 bases). The CDR3 sequence is 14 residues long. Germline-derived CDR1 and CDR2 are SGHNT and YYREEE (reference sequence). Trimming took 6 bases from V and 7 from J, leaving 19 bases between them. CDR3 sequence (DNA): TGTGCCAGCATCGATTTGGACAGAACCAGTGGCTACACCTTC. Translating gives CASIDLDRTSGYTF. The full variable domain, completed using reference TRBV5-4 and TRBJ1-2, is ETGVTQSPTHLIKTRGQQVTLRCSSQSGHNTVSWYQQALGQGPQFIFQYYREEENGRGNFPPRFSGLQFPNYSSELNVNALELDDSALYLCASIDLDRTSGYTFGSGTRLTVV.

This sequence joins TRBV10-3 and TRBJ2-7; D is unclear. Trimming left V 0 bases short and J 4 bases short, with 19 bases between. This CDR3 has 17 amino acids. Germline lookup yields CDR1 ENHRY and CDR2 SYGVKD. For the CDR3, the DNA is TGTGCCATCAGTGAGTCGATAACTACCTATGGAAGGTACGAGCAGTACTTC. As protein: CAISESITTYGRYEQYF.

V gene TRBV9 combines with J gene TRBJ2-7; the match to TRBD2 covers 7 bases. V was pared by 0 bases and J by 3 bases, with 3 bases of the junction left unmatched. Germline V gives CDR1 SGDLS, CDR2 YYNGEE. This CDR3 comprises 14 residues. The CDR3 DNA is TGTGCCAGCAGCGTAGGTGGGGGGGACTACGAGCAGTACTTC. Amino acid sequence: CASSVGGGDYEQYF.

The J gene is TRBJ2-7, the V gene TRBV7-2; 8 bases align to TRBD2. After removal of 2 bases from V and 6 bases from J, the junction contained 3 bases not matched to a gene. Germline loops: CDR1 SGHTA, CDR2 FQGNSA. This CDR3 spans 13 amino acids. CDR3 protein: CASSLRGGREQYF. DNA for the CDR3: TGTGCCAGCAGCTTACGGGGGGGCCGCGAGCAGTACTTC.

The chain employs TRBV30 and TRBJ1-3; D gene unclear. Germline V CDR1 and CDR2: GTSNPN, SVGIG (reference sequence). The CDR3 runs 11 residues. Trimming removed 1 base from V and 4 bases from J, with 2 bases in between. The CDR3 spells CAWSAGNTIYF. The CDR3 DNA sequence: TGTGCCTGGAGTGCAGGAAACACCATATATTTT.

The chain is built from TRBV11-3 and TRBJ2-3; 13 positions agree with TRBD2. V shed 5 bases, J shed 0 bases, and the junction held 5 bases outside the gene matches. Germline values: CDR1 SGHNT, CDR2 YENEEA. The CDR3 is 17 residues long. For the CDR3, the DNA is TGTGCCAGCAGCCAGGGACTAGCGGGGTCTAGCACAGATACGCAGTATTTT. Protein sequence: CASSQGLAGSSTDTQYF.